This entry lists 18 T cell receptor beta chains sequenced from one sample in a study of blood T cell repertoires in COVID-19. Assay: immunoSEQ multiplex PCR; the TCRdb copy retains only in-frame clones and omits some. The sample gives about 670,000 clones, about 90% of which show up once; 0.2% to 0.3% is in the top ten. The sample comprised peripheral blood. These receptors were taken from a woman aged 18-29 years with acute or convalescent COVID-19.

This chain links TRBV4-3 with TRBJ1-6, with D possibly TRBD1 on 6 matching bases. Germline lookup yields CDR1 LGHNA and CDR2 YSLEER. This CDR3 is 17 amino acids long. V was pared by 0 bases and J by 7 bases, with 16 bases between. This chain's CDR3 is CASSQEGYRAQNSPLHF. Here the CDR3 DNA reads TGCGCCAGCAGCCAAGAGGGGTACAGGGCCCAAAATTCACCCCTCCACTTT.

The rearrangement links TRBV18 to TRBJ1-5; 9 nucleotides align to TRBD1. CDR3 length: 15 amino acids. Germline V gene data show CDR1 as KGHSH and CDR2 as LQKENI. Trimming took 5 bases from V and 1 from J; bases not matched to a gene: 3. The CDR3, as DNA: TGTGCCAGCTCAGAACAGGGGGCAAGCAATCAGCCCCAGCATTTT. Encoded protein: CASSEQGASNQPQHF.

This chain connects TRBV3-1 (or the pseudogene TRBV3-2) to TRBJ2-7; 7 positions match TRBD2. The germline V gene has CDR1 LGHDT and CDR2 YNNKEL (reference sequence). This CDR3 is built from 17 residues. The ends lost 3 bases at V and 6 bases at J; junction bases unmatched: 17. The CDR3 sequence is CASSHRWSGGGLGEQYF. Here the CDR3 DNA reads TGTGCCAGCAGCCACAGATGGAGTGGGGGGGGTTTGGGCGAGCAGTACTTC.

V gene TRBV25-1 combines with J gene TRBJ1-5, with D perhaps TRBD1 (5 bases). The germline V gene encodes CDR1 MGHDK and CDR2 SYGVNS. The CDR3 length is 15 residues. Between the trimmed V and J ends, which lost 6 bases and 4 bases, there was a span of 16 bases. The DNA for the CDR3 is TGTGCCAGCAGCGACACGACAGAGCTAAATCAGCCCCAGCATTTT. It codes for CASSDTTELNQPQHF.

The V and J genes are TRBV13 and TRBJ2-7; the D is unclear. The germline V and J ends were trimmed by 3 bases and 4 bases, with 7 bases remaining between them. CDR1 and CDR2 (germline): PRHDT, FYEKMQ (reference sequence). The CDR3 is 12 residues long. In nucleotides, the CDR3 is TGTGCCAGCAGCTTGAGCGTGTACGAGCAGTACTTC. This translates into CASSLSVYEQYF.

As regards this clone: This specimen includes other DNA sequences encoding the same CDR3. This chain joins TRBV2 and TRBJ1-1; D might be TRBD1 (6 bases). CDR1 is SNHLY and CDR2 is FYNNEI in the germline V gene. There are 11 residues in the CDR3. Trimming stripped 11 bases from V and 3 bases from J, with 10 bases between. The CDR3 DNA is TGTGCCTCGAACAGGGACACTGAAGCTTTCTTT. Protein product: CASNRDTEAFF.

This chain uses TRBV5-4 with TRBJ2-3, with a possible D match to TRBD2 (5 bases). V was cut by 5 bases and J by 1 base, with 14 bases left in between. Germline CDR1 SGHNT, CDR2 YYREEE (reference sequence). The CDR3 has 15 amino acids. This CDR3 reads CASSRALAGTDTQYF. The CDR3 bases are TGTGCCAGCAGTCGGGCCCTAGCCGGCACAGATACGCAGTATTTT.

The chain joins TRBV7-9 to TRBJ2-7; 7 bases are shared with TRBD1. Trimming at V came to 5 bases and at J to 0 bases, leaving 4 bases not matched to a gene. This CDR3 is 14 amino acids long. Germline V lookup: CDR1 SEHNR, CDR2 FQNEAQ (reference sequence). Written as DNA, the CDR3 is TGTGCCAGCAGCCGAACAGGGGCCTCCTACGAGCAGTACTTC. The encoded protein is CASSRTGASYEQYF.

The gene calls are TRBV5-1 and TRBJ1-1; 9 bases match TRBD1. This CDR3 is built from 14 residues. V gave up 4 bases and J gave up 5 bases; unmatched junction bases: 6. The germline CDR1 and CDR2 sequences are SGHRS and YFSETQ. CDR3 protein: CASSTGTGLTEAFF. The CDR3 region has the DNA TGCGCCAGCAGCACCGGGACAGGGTTAACTGAAGCTTTCTTT.

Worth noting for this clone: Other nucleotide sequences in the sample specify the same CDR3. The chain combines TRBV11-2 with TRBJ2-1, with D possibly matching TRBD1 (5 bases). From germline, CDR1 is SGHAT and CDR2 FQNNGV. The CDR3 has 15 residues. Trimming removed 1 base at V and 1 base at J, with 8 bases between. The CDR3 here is CASSLADSSYNEQFF. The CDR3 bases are TGTGCCAGCAGCTTAGCCGACAGTTCCTACAATGAGCAGTTCTTC. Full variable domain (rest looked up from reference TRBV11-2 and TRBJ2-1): EAGVAQSPRYKIIEKRQSVAFWCNPISGHATLYWYQQILGQGPKLLIQFQNNGVVDDSQLPKDRFSAERLKGVDSTLKIQPAKLEDSAVYLCASSLADSSYNEQFFGPGTRLTVL.

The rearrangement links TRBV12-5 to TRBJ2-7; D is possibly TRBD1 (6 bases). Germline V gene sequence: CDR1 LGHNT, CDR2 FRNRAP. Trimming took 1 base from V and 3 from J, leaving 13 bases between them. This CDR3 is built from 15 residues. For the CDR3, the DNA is TGTGCTAGTGGTTTGGCCCCTACAGGGAGCTACGAGCAGTACTTC. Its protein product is CASGLAPTGSYEQYF.

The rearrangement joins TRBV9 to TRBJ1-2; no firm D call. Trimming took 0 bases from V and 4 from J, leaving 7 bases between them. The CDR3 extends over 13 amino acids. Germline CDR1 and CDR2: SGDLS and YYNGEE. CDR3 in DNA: TGTGCCAGCAGCGTAGCCAGATGCTATGGCTACACCTTC. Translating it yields CASSVARCYGYTF.

CDR3 sequence (DNA): TGTGCCTGGAGTCGCACCACTCTCTACAATGAGCAGTTCTTC. Its translation is CAWSRTTLYNEQFF. The chain couples TRBV30 to TRBJ2-1, with D unclear. Germline V CDR1 and CDR2: GTSNPN, SVGIG (reference sequence). Trimming stripped 2 bases from V and 3 bases from J, with 11 bases between. There are 14 residues in the CDR3.

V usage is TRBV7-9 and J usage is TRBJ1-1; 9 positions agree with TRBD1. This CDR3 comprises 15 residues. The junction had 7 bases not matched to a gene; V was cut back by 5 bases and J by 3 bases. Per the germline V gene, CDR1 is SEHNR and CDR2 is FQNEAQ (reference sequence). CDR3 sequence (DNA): TGTGCCAGCAGCACACGGACAGGGGAGGACACTGAAGCTTTCTTT. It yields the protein CASSTRTGEDTEAFF.

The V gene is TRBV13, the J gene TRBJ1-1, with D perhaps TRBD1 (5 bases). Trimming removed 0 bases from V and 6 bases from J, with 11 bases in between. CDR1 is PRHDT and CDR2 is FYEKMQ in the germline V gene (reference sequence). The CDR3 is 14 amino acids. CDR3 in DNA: TGTGCCAGCAGCTTAGGGGGGCTAGGAGCTGAAGCTTTCTTT. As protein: CASSLGGLGAEAFF. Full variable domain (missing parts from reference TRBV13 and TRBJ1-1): AAGVIQSPRHLIKEKRETATLKCYPIPRHDTVYWYQQGPGQDPQFLISFYEKMQSDKGSIPDRFSAQQFSDYHSELNMSSLELGDSALYFCASSLGGLGAEAFFGQGTRLTVV.

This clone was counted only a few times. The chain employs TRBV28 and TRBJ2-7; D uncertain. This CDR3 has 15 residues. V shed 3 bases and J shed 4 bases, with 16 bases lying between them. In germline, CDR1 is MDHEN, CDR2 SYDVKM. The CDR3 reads CASSFSAHTGYEQYF. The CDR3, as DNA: TGTGCCAGCAGTTTCTCCGCTCACACGGGTTACGAGCAGTACTTC.

The CDR3 sequence is CASSLGGAFSPLHF. The CDR3, as DNA: TGTGCCAGCAGCCTCGGCGGGGCTTTTTCACCCCTCCACTTT. J is TRBJ1-6 and V is TRBV7-9, with a possible D match to TRBD1 (5 bases). V gave up 5 bases and J gave up 9 bases, with 14 bases separating them. Per germline, CDR1 SEHNR and CDR2 FQNEAQ (reference sequence). This CDR3 spans 14 amino acids.

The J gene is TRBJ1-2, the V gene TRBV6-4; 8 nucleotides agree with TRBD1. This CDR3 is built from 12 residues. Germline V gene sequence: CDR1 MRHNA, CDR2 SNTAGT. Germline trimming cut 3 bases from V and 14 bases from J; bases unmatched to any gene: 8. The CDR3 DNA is TGTGCCAGCAGTGAGGCCAGGGGGCACCTAACCTTC. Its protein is CASSEARGHLTF.